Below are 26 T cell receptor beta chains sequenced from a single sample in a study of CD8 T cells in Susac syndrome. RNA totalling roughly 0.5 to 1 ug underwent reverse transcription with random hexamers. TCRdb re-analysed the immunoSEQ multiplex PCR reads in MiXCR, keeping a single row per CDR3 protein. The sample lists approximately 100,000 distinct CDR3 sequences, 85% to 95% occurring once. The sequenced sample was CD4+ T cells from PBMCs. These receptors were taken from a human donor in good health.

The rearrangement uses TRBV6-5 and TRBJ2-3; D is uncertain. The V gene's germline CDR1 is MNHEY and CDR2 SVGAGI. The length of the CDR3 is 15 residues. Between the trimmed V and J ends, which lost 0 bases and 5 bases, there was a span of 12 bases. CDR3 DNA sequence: TGTGCCAGCAGTTACTCGATTGGTTTGAGAGATACGCAGTATTTT. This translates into CASSYSIGLRDTQYF.

The CDR3 DNA follows: TGTGCCAGCAGCCAACGGACGGACACTGAAGCTTTCTTT. The encoded protein is CASSQRTDTEAFF. The V call is TRBV3-1, the J call TRBJ1-1; D not resolved. There are 13 residues in the CDR3. Germline V CDR1 and CDR2: LGHDT, YNNKEL (reference sequence). Trimming took off 2 bases at V and 3 bases at J, with 7 bases between the two ends. Full variable domain (remainder filled in from reference TRBV3-1 and TRBJ1-1): DTAVSQTPKYLVTQMGNDKSIKCEQNLGHDTMYWYKQDSKKFLKIMFSYNNKELIINETVPNRFSPKSPDKAHLNLHINSLELGDSAVYFCASSQRTDTEAFFGQGTRLTVV.

The CDR3 nucleotides are TGTGCCAGCAGCTTGCAGGGCCCCAACGAGCAGTACTTC. This translates into CASSLQGPNEQYF. The V gene is TRBV7-3, the J gene TRBJ2-7; a weak D match, TRBD1 (5 bases). This CDR3 is built from 13 residues. Germline CDR1 reads SGHTA; CDR2 reads FQGTGA. Trimming cost V 3 bases and J 5 bases, with 11 bases left between them.

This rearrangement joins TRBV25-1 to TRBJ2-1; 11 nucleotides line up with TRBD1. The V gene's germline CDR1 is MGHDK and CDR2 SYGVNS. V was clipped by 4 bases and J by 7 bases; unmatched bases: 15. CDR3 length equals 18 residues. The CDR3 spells CASSVRPGTGGGWNEQFF. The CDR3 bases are TGTGCCAGCAGTGTTCGTCCCGGGACAGGGGGTGGATGGAATGAGCAGTTCTTC. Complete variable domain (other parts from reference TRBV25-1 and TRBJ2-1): EADIYQTPRYLVIGTGKKITLECSQTMGHDKMYWYQQDPGMELHLIHYSYGVNSTEKGDLSSESTVSRIRTEHFPLTLESARPSHTSQYLCASSVRPGTGGGWNEQFFGPGTRLTVL.

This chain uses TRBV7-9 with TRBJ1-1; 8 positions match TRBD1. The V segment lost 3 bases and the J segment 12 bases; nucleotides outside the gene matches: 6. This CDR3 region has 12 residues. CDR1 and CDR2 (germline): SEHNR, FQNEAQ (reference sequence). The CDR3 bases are TGTGCCAGCAGCTTCTCAGGGGGCGATACTTTCTTT. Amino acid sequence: CASSFSGGDTFF.

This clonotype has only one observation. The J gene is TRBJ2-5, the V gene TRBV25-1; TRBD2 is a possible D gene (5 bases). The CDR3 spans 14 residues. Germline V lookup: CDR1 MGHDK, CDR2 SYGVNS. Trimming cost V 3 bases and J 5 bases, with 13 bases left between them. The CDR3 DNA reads TGTGCCAGCAGTGAGGAACGGGGATGGGAGACCCAGTACTTC. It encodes CASSEERGWETQYF.

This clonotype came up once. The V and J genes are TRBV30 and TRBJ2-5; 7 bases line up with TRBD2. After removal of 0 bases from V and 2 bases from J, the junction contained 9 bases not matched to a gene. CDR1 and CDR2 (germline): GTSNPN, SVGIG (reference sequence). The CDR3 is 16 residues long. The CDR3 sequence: CAWSVIALAEQETQYF. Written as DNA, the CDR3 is TGTGCCTGGAGTGTCATCGCCCTAGCGGAGCAAGAGACCCAGTACTTC. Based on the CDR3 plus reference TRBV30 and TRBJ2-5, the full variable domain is SQTIHQWPATLVQPVGSPLSLECTVEGTSNPNLYWYRQAAGRGLQLLFYSVGIGQISSEVPQNLSASRPQDRQFILSSKKLLLSDSGFYLCAWSVIALAEQETQYFGPGTRLLVL.

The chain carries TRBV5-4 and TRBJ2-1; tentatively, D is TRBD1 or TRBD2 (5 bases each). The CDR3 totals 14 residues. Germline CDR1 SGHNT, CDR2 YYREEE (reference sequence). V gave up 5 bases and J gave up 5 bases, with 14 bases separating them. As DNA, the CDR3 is TGTGCCAGCAGGTGGGACCTTAACAACAATGAGCAGTTCTTC. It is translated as CASRWDLNNNEQFF.

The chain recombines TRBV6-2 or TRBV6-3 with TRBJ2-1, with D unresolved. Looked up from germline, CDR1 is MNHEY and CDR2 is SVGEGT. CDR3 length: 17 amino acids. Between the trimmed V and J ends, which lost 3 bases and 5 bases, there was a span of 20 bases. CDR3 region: CASSYPELLSADNEQFF. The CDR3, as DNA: TGTGCCAGCAGTTATCCCGAACTCCTATCAGCAGACAATGAGCAGTTCTTC.

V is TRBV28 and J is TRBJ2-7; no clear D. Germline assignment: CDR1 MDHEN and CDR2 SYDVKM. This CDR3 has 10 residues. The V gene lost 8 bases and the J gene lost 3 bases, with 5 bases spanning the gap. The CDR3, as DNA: TGTGCCAGCGTCGACTACGAGCAGTACTTC. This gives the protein CASVDYEQYF.

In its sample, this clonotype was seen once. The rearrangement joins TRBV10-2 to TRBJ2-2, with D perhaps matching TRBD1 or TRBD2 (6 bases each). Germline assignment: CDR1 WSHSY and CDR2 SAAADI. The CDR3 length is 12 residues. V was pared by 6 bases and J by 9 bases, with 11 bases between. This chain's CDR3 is CASSIGGRELFF. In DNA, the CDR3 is TGCGCCAGCAGCATAGGGGGGAGGGAGCTGTTTTTT.

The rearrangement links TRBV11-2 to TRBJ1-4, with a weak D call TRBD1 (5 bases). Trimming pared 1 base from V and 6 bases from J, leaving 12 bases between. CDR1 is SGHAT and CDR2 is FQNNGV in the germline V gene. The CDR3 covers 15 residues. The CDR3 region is CASSLVHLGDEKLFF. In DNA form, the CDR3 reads TGTGCCAGCAGCTTAGTACATTTGGGGGATGAAAAACTGTTTTTT.

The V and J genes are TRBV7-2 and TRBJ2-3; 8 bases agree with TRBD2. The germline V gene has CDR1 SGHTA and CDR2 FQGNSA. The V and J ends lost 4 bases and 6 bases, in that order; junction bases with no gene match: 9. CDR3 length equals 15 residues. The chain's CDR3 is CASSSGAGGLDTQYF. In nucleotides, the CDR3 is TGTGCCAGCAGCTCGGGGGCGGGGGGCCTCGATACGCAGTATTTT.

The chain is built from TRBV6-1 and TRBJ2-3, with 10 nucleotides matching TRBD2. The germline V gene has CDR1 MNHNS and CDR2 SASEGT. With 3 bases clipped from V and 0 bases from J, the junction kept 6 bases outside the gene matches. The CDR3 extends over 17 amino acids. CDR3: CASSERRTSGSTDTQYF. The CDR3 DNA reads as TGTGCCAGCAGTGAGCGTCGGACTAGCGGCAGCACAGATACGCAGTATTTT.

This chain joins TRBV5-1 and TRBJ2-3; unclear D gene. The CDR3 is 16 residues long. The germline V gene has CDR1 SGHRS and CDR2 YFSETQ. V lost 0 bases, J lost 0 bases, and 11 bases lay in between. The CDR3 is CASSLEGLTSTDTQYF. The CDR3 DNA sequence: TGCGCCAGCAGCTTGGAAGGTCTAACTAGCACAGATACGCAGTATTTT.

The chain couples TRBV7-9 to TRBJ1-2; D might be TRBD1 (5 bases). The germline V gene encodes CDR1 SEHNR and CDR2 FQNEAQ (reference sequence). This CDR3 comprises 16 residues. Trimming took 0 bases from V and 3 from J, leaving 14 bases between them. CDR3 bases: TGTGCCAGCAGCTTAGCTTGGGGGATCACCGACTATGGCTACACCTTC. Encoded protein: CASSLAWGITDYGYTF.

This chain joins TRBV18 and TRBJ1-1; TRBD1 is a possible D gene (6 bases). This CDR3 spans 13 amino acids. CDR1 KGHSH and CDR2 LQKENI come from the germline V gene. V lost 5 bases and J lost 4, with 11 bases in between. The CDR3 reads CASSSQGSTEAFF. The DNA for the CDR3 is TGTGCCAGCTCATCGCAGGGGAGCACTGAAGCTTTCTTT.

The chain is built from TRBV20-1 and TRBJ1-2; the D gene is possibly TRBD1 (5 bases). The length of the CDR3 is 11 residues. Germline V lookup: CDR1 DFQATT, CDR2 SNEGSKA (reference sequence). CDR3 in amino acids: CTGRENYGYTF. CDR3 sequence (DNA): TGCACGGGCAGGGAGAACTATGGCTACACCTTC.

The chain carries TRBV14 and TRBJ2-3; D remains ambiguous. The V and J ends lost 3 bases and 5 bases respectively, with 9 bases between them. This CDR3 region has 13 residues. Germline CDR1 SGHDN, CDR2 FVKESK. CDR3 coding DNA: TGTGCCAGCAGCCAGGTGATGGGAGATACGCAGTATTTT. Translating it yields CASSQVMGDTQYF. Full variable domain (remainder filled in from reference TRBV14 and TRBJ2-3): EAGVTQFPSHSVIEKGQTVTLRCDPISGHDNLYWYRRVMGKEIKFLLHFVKESKQDESGMPNNRFLAERTGGTYSTLKVQPAELEDSGVYFCASSQVMGDTQYFGPGTRLTVL.

CDR3 sequence (DNA): TGCAGTGCTAGGTCCGTGGTCGGCGTAGATACGCAGTATTTT. Amino acids: CSARSVVGVDTQYF. This chain joins TRBV20-1 and TRBJ2-3; no firm D call. This CDR3 comprises 14 residues. Per germline, CDR1 DFQATT and CDR2 SNEGSKA (reference sequence). The V end was cut by 3 bases, the J end by 5 bases, with 15 bases between.

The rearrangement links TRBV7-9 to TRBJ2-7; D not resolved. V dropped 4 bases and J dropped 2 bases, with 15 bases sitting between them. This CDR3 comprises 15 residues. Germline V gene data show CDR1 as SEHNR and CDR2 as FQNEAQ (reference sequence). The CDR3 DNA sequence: TGTGCCAGCAGCTCGGACCATCGCTGGCCCTACGAGCAGTACTTC. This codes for CASSSDHRWPYEQYF.

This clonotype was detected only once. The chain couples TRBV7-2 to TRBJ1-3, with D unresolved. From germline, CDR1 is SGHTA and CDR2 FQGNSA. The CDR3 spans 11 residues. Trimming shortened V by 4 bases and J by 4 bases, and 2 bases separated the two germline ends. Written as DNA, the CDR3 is TGTGCCAGCAGCTCCGGAAACACCATATATTTT. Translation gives CASSSGNTIYF.

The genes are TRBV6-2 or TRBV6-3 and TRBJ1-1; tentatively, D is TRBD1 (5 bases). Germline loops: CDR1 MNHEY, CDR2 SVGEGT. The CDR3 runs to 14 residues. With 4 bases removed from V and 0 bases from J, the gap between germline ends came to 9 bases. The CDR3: CASSSGGLNTEAFF. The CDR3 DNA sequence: TGTGCCAGCAGTTCGGGGGGATTGAACACTGAAGCTTTCTTT.

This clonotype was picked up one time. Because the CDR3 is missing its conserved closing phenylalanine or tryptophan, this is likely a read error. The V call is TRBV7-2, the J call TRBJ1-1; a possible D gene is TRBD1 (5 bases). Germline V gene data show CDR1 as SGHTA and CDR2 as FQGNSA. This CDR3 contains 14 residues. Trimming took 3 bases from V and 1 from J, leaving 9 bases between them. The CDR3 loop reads CASSLNGGNTEAFS. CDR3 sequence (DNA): TGTGCCAGCAGCTTGAACGGGGGGAACACTGAAGCTTTCTCT.

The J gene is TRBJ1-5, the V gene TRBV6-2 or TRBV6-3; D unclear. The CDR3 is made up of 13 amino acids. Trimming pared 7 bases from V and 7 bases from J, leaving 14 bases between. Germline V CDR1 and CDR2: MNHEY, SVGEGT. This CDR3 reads CASKHPPDQPQHF. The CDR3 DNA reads TGTGCCAGCAAACATCCCCCGGACCAGCCCCAGCATTTT.

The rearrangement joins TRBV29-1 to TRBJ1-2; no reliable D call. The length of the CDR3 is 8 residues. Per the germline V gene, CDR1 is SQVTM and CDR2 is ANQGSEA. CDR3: CSESGYTF. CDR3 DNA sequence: TGCAGTGAGTCCGGCTACACCTTC.